Listed here is a single T cell receptor (beta chain). The table came from immunoSEQ multiplex PCR; TCRdb's copy has only in-frame clones and leaves some out. This table holds about 14,000 clones, over 80% found once. This record belongs to a study of OX40 agonist ivuxolimab in advanced cancers. Background on the study: Patients were roughly 83% male with ages about 23 to 90, mean 60. Having had anti-PD-1, anti-PD-L1 or anti-CTLA-4 therapy before was allowed, and roughly 40% had some.

Germline V CDR1 and CDR2: MNHNY, SVGAGI (reference sequence). The V gene lost 7 bases and the J gene lost 2 bases, with 10 bases spanning the gap. CDR3 length: 13 residues. The sequence was obtained from an adult with an advanced solid tumor such as melanoma, head and neck, liver or kidney cancer. The input for sequencing was CD4+ or CD8+ T cells sorted from blood, taken in a trial of the OX40 agonist ivuxolimab. The V and J genes are TRBV6-6 and TRBJ2-3, with D possibly TRBD2 on 6 matching bases. For the CDR3, the DNA is TGTGCCAGCATGGGGGACTTCACAGATACGCAGTATTTT. It is translated as CASMGDFTDTQYF.